Included here is one T cell receptor beta chain sequence, with context. Its antigen is not identified. Study findings and constraints: Tumor memory CD4+ T cell TCR gene usage clustered with blood and lymph node memory CD4+ cells and lymph node naive CD4+ cells.

After constant-region reverse-primer amplification, full-length variable regions underwent semi-nested PCR with Nested Universal Primer A. TCRdb recomputed calls from the 5' RACE reads with MiXCR, one row per CDR3 protein. The data show 8,000 or so distinct CDR3 sequences, 36% seen once. The ends lost 0 bases at V and 13 bases at J; junction bases unmatched: 9. Germline CDR1 is MRHNA and CDR2 is SNTAGT. This CDR3 has 17 residues. This TCR derives from a female donor with breast cancer. The chain combines TRBV6-4 with TRBJ2-1; 16 nucleotides line up with TRBD2. Sequenced sample: tumor-infiltrating memory CD4+ T cells sorted from the breast tumor. Indicated subset: memory CD4+ T cells, CD4+CD45RO+CD25-. The CDR3 protein is CASSDSAGLAGGVEQFF. The CDR3 nucleotides are TGTGCCAGCAGTGACTCTGCGGGACTAGCGGGAGGGGTTGAACAGTTCTTC.